These 17 T cell receptor beta chains originate from one sample sequenced in a study of shared clonotypes between healthy human individuals. CD45RO-negative, CCR7-positively selected cells formed the naive CD8 fraction, excluding terminally differentiated effector memory CD45RA+ cells. Some clones are missing from TCRdb's copy, which holds only in-frame ones; the method was immunoSEQ multiplex PCR. This table has 600,000 or so clones, around 96% appearing once. The sequenced sample was naive CD8+ T cells sorted from blood. These TCRs come from a woman in her 30s in good health.

This clone has a handful of counts. This sequence joins TRBV14 and TRBJ2-2; D tentatively reads TRBD1 or TRBD2 (5 bases each). The germline V gene encodes CDR1 SGHDN and CDR2 FVKESK. The CDR3 consists of 15 residues. V was trimmed by 3 bases and J by 4 bases, leaving 12 bases between them. DNA of the CDR3: TGTGCCAGCAGCCAGCTGGGGACCGGCACCGGGGAGCTGTTTTTT. It codes for CASSQLGTGTGELFF.

J is TRBJ1-2 and V is TRBV9, with TRBD1 matching 10 bases. Germline V CDR1 and CDR2: SGDLS, YYNGEE. J lost 2 bases, V lost 1 base, and 5 bases had no gene match. This CDR3 contains 16 residues. The CDR3 region has the DNA TGTGCCAGCAGCGTATCTGTGGACAGGGGGAACTATGGCTACACCTTC. Its protein product is CASSVSVDRGNYGYTF.

Comments on this clone: The same CDR3 also results from other DNA sequences found in this sample. V and J are TRBV30 and TRBJ1-1; 8 bases are a match to TRBD1. This CDR3 spans 15 amino acids. CDR1 is GTSNPN, CDR2 SVGIG, per germline (reference sequence). V trimming: 0 bases; J trimming: 5 bases; junction bases outside the gene matches: 8. The DNA for the CDR3 is TGTGCCTGGAGTGTCGGGACAGGATCGCGGACTGAAGCTTTCTTT. Translation: CAWSVGTGSRTEAFF.

This chain links TRBV28 with TRBJ2-7; D not certain. Deletions cut 10 bases from V and 5 bases from J, with 24 bases between. The CDR3 is 15 residues long. Germline CDR1 reads MDHEN; CDR2 reads SYDVKM. Written as DNA, the CDR3 is TGTGCCACCGCCGAGGTAAGGCAGGTCGGCCACGAGCAGTACTTC. Protein: CATAEVRQVGHEQYF.

The CDR3 nucleotides are TGTGCCAGCAGCCCACCCGGGACTAGCGGTTACGAGCAGTACTTC. This gives the protein CASSPPGTSGYEQYF. The chain couples TRBV13 to TRBJ2-7; 11 bases are shared with TRBD2. CDR1 PRHDT and CDR2 FYEKMQ come from the germline V gene (reference sequence). The CDR3 runs 15 residues. The trim removed 5 bases at V and 4 bases at J, leaving 7 bases unmatched.

V gene TRBV14 combines with J gene TRBJ2-1; possibly TRBD1 or TRBD2 for D (5 bases each). Germline loops: CDR1 SGHDN, CDR2 FVKESK. CDR3 size: 15 residues. V lost 4 bases and J lost 0, with 10 bases in between. Here the CDR3 DNA reads TGTGCCAGCAGCCTAGGGGAGAGCTCCTACAATGAGCAGTTCTTC. Its protein product is CASSLGESSYNEQFF.

The chain uses TRBV28 and TRBJ2-4; the D gene could be TRBD1 or TRBD2 (5 bases each). The germline CDR1 and CDR2 sequences are MDHEN and SYDVKM. This CDR3 has 15 amino acids. Deletions cut 2 bases from V and 7 bases from J, with 15 bases between. The CDR3 region is CASSLRDGGWNIQYF. Written as DNA, the CDR3 is TGTGCCAGCAGTTTACGGGACGGAGGATGGAACATTCAGTACTTC.

Here the CDR3 DNA reads TGTGCCAGCAGTTCTATTCGGCCTACAGGGGGCGGCTCCTACAATGAGCAGTTCTTC. Its protein product is CASSSIRPTGGGSYNEQFF. The chain uses TRBV28 and TRBJ2-1, with TRBD1 identical over 9 bases. Germline V gene data show CDR1 as MDHEN and CDR2 as SYDVKM. The CDR3 covers 19 residues. With V trimmed by 4 bases and J by 0 bases, 13 bases remained unmatched.

J is TRBJ2-5 and V is TRBV7-9, with D perhaps given as TRBD1 or TRBD2 (6 bases each). CDR1 is SEHNR, CDR2 FQNEAQ, per germline (reference sequence). The CDR3 has 15 residues. V dropped 5 bases and J dropped 5 bases, with 18 bases sitting between them. The CDR3 region has the DNA TGTGCCAGCAGCCAGATCGGGCAGGGGAGGGAGACCCAGTACTTC. This gives the protein CASSQIGQGRETQYF.

The chain combines TRBV5-6 with TRBJ1-1; the D is unclear. Germline V lookup: CDR1 SGHDT, CDR2 YYEEEE. The CDR3 covers 12 residues. V was pared by 0 bases and J by 7 bases, with 7 bases between. The DNA for the CDR3 is TGTGCCAGCAGCTTGGAGGGCCTTGAAGCTTTCTTT. This codes for CASSLEGLEAFF.

The chain has TRBV28 and TRBJ2-1; D uncertain. The ends were cut back, 5 bases at V and 10 bases at J, with 6 bases in the middle. The CDR3 runs 10 residues. CDR1 and CDR2 from the germline V gene are MDHEN and SYDVKM. CDR3 DNA: TGTGCCAGCAGTGCGGTAGAGCAGTTCTTC. Protein product: CASSAVEQFF.

The chain joins TRBV7-6 to TRBJ2-7; D gene uncertain. V was pared by 1 base and J by 5 bases, with 21 bases between. The CDR3 contains 17 residues. The germline V gene has CDR1 SGHVS and CDR2 FNYEAQ. The CDR3 region is CASSLEAGIYKVDEQYF. CDR3 bases: TGTGCCAGCAGCTTAGAAGCAGGAATATATAAAGTCGACGAGCAGTACTTC.

The J gene is TRBJ2-7, the V gene TRBV11-2, with TRBD2 matching 10 bases. V lost 3 bases, J lost 4 bases, and 15 bases stayed unmatched. The CDR3 is 18 amino acids. CDR1 is SGHAT and CDR2 is FQNNGV in the germline V gene. This CDR3 reads CASSFTLAGLPNKYEQYF. In DNA form, the CDR3 reads TGTGCCAGCAGCTTCACACTAGCGGGGCTACCTAATAAGTACGAGCAGTACTTC.

The rearrangement uses TRBV5-1 and TRBJ1-2, with 8 bases aligning to TRBD1. Germline-derived CDR1 and CDR2 are SGHRS and YFSETQ. V shed 3 bases and J 4 bases; nucleotides not matched to a gene: 5. The CDR3 spans 14 residues. The CDR3 DNA sequence: TGCGCCAGCAGCTCGGGACAGGAGGTCTATGGCTACACCTTC. Its translation: CASSSGQEVYGYTF. The full variable domain, rest sourced from reference TRBV5-1 and TRBJ1-2, is KAGVTQTPRYLIKTRGQQVTLSCSPISGHRSVSWYQQTPGQGLQFLFEYFSETQRNKGNFPGRFSGRQFSNSRSEMNVSTLELGDSALYLCASSSGQEVYGYTFGSGTRLTVV.

The chain uses TRBV5-6 and TRBJ2-1, with 9 bases fitting TRBD1. Germline CDR1 reads SGHDT; CDR2 reads YYEEEE. The length of the CDR3 is 14 residues. Germline trimming cut 3 bases from V and 6 bases from J; bases unmatched to any gene: 4. For the CDR3, the DNA is TGTGCCAGCAGCTCGGGACAGGGAAGCAATGAGCAGTTCTTC. The encoded protein is CASSSGQGSNEQFF.

The rearrangement links TRBV5-1 to TRBJ2-7; D unresolved. V dropped 0 bases and J dropped 2 bases, with 6 bases sitting between them. The CDR3 loop spans 13 amino acids. Germline values: CDR1 SGHRS, CDR2 YFSETQ. CDR3 protein: CASSLGYTYEQYF. The CDR3 DNA is TGCGCCAGCAGCTTGGGTTATACCTACGAGCAGTACTTC.

The rearrangement uses TRBV5-6 and TRBJ2-2; weak D call: TRBD1 (6 bases). Looked up from germline, CDR1 is SGHDT and CDR2 is YYEEEE. CDR3 length equals 18 residues. Trimming stripped 1 base from V and 2 bases from J, with 18 bases between. The CDR3 sequence is CASSLSLLGQYNTGELFF. The DNA of the CDR3 is TGTGCCAGCAGCTTGAGCCTGCTTGGACAGTACAACACCGGGGAGCTGTTTTTT.